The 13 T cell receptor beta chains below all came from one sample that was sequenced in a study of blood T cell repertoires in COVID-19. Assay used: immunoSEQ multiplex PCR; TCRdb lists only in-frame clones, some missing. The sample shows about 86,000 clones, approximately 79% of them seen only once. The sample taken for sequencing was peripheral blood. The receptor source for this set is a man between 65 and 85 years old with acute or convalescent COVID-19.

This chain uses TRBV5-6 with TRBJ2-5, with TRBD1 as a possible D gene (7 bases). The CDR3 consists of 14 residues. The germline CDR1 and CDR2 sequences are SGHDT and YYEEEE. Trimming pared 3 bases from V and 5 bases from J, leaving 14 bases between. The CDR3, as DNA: TGTGCCAGCAGCTCTAGGACAGGAGGGGAGACCCAGTACTTC. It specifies CASSSRTGGETQYF.

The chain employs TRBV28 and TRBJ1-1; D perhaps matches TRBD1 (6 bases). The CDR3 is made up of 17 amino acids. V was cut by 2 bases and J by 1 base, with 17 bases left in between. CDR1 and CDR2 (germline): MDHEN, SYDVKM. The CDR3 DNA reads TGTGCCAGCAGTTTACAGGGGCTTGCAGGGCCGAACACTGAAGCTTTCTTT. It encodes CASSLQGLAGPNTEAFF.

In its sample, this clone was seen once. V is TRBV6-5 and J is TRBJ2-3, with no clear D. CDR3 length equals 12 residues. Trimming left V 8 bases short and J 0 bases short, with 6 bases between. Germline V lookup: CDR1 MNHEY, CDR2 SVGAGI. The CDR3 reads CASGRSTDTQYF. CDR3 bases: TGTGCCAGCGGGCGCAGCACAGATACGCAGTATTTT.

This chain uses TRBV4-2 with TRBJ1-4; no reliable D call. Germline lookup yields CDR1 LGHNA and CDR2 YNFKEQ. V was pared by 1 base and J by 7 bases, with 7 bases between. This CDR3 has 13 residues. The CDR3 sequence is CASSQGSGEKLFF. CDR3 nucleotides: TGTGCCAGCAGCCAAGGGTCGGGTGAAAAACTGTTTTTT.

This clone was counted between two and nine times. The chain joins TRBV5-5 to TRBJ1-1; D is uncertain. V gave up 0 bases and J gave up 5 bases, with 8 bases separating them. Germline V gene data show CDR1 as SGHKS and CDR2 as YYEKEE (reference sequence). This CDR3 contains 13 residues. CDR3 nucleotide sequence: TGTGCCAGCAGCTTGGGGTATCGGACTGAAGCTTTCTTT. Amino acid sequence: CASSLGYRTEAFF.

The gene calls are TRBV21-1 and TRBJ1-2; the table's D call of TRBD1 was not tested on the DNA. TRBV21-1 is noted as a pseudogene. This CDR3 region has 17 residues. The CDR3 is CASSKWIIGQENYGYTF. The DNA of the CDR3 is TGTGCCAGCAGCAAATGGATAATAGGACAGGAAAACTATGGCTACACCTTC.

DNA for the CDR3: TGTGCCATCAGTTCCGGGTTCTCTGGAAACACCATATATTTT. Protein sequence: CAISSGFSGNTIYF. The chain employs TRBV10-3 and TRBJ1-3; no clear D. Trimming removed 5 bases from V and 0 bases from J, with 8 bases in between. Germline assignment: CDR1 ENHRY and CDR2 SYGVKD. CDR3 size: 14 residues.

The CDR3 is CASSGGLAGGSGANVLTF. The CDR3 coding sequence is TGCGCCAGCAGCGGCGGACTAGCGGGGGGTTCCGGGGCCAACGTCCTGACTTTC. The chain uses TRBV5-1 and TRBJ2-6; 14 positions agree with TRBD2. The germline gives CDR1 SGHRS, CDR2 YFSETQ. Trimming cost V 4 bases and J 4 bases; bases outside gene matches: 7. The CDR3 is 18 residues long.

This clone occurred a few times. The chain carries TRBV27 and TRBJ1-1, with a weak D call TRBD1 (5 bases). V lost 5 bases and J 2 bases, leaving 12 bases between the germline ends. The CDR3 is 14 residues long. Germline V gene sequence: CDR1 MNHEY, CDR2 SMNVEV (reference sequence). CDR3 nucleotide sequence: TGTGCCAGCAGTGTTACCGGGACTAACACTGAAGCTTTCTTT. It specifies CASSVTGTNTEAFF.

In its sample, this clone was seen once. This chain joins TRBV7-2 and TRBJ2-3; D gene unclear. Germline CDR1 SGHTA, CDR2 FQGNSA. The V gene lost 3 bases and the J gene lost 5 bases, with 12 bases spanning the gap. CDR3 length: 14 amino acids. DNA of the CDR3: TGTGCCAGCAGCTTGGGCGCCGCGCAAGATACGCAGTATTTT. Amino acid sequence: CASSLGAAQDTQYF. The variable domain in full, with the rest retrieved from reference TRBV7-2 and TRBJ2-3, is GAGVSQSPSNKVTEKGKDVELRCDPISGHTALYWYRQSLGQGLEFLIYFQGNSAPDKSGLPSDRFSAERTGGSVSTLTIQRTQQEDSAVYLCASSLGAAQDTQYFGPGTRLTVL.

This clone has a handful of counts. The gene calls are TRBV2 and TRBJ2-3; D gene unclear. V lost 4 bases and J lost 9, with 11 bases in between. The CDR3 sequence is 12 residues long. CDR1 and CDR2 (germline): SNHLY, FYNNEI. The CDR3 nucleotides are TGTGCCAGCAGTGCGATCCAGTCCACGCAGTATTTT. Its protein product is CASSAIQSTQYF.

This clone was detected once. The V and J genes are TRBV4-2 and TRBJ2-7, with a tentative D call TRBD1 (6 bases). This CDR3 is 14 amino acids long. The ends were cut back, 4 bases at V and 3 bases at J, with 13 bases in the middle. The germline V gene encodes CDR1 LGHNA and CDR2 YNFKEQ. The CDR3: CASSLQAGVYEQYF. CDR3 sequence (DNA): TGTGCCAGCAGCCTTCAGGCAGGGGTCTACGAGCAGTACTTC.

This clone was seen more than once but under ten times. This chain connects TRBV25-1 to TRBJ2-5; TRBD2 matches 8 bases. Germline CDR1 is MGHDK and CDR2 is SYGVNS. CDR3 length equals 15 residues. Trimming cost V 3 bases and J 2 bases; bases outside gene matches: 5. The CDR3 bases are TGTGCCAGCAGTGACTTACTAGCGGCTCAAGAGACCCAGTACTTC. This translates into CASSDLLAAQETQYF.